This T cell receptor beta chain was captured by sequencing in a study of T-cell memory formation after mild COVID-19. Study-level points and caveats: Clones that contracted clustered mainly in CM and EM if CD4+ and in EMRA if CD8+. CD4/CD8 balance characterized clones contracting day 15 to 85, and CD4+ skew characterized later expanders.

In regard to this clonotype: What it binds is unknown.

Each CDR3 protein is one row after TCRdb ran MiXCR on the 5' RACE reads. Of around 340,000 distinct CDR3 sequences in the sample, over 10% were seen once. The CDR3 totals 21 residues. Looked up from germline, CDR1 is LNHDA and CDR2 is SQIVND (reference sequence). Trimming shortened V by 4 bases and J by 8 bases, and 38 bases separated the two germline ends. Sequenced: PBMCs or a T cell subset sorted from them (not recorded which). This chain connects TRBV19 to TRBJ1-2, with D unresolved. This TCR was recovered from a young man who had mild COVID-19 (a few samples of this study predate the infection). Cell type and time point are not known. CDR3 amino acids: CASSNPRSDLDATQGRIGYTF. The CDR3 DNA follows: TGTGCCAGTAGTAACCCCCGGTCCGATTTGGATGCTACTCAAGGCAGAATCGGCTACACCTTC.